A selection of T cell receptor beta chains follows, all from one sample in a study of cytomegalovirus exposure and HLA in healthy donors. Sequencing was performed with immunoSEQ multiplex PCR; in TCRdb, only in-frame clones are kept and a portion is missing. The sample consists of under 130,000 clones, 9.5% to 15% of them appearing once. Sample: PBMCs. These receptors were taken from a man between 40 and 49 years old in good health and CMV-seropositive. CDR3s include the opening cysteine and the closing phenylalanine or tryptophan. Each record gives: V gene, J gene, D gene, clone size, CDR3 DNA, CDR3 protein. The D gene is left open where the match is weak. Some rows mark clone size as missing; the rest say once, few, many or name a class of expanded clone.

>TRBV5-1|TRBJ2-2|NA|NA
TGCGCCAGCAGCTTGGCAGGGCTTAACACCGGGGAGCTGTTTTTT
CASSLAGLNTGELFF
>TRBV10-3|TRBJ1-4|NA|NA
TGTGCCATCAGTGCCGGAGGCAGAACTAATGAAAAACTGTTTTTT
CAISAGGRTNEKLFF
>TRBV4-1|TRBJ1-2|TRBD1|few
TGCGCCAGCAGTTACGATACAGGGGTCTATGGCTACACCTTC
CASSYDTGVYGYTF
>TRBV6-6|TRBJ2-5|NA|NA
TGTGCCAGCAGTTCGACCATGGGGGCTCGCGAGACCCAGTACTTC
CASSSTMGARETQYF
>TRBV9|TRBJ2-7|TRBD2|NA
TGTGCCAGCAGCGTAGGTCGGGGGGGCCGGTACGAGCAGTACTTC
CASSVGRGGRYEQYF
>TRBV6-1|TRBJ2-5|NA|few
TGTGCCAGCAGAGCGTTGACAGGTTCCGAGACCCAGTACTTC
CASRALTGSETQYF
>TRBV7-2|TRBJ2-2|TRBD2|NA
TGTGCCAGCAGCGATAGCGGGAACCCCGGGGAGCTGTTTTTT
CASSDSGNPGELFF
>TRBV6-1|TRBJ1-1|NA|NA
TGTGCCAGCAGTGAACGACGAACAAGGCGGGGTACTGAAGCTTTCTTT
CASSERRTRRGTEAFF
>TRBV28|TRBJ2-7|TRBD1|few
TGTGCCAGCAGGGCTAGACAGGGGTCATACTTC
CASRARQGSYF
>TRBV5-1|TRBJ2-5|NA|few
TGCGCCAGCAGCTTGAACGAGGGTAGGCAAGAGACCCAGTACTTC
CASSLNEGRQETQYF
>TRBV28|TRBJ1-2|NA|few
TGTGCCAGCAGTCCAAGCGACGTAACGCTCTATGGCTACACCTTC
CASSPSDVTLYGYTF
>TRBV29-1|TRBJ2-7|TRBD1|few
TGCAGCGTTGAACGGGTAGGGGGCACCTACGAGCAGTACTTC
CSVERVGGTYEQYF
>TRBV7-2|TRBJ2-7|NA|few
TGTGCCAGCAGCCGCGCGGGTTCTCCCTACGAGCAGTACTTC
CASSRAGSPYEQYF
>TRBV5-1|TRBJ1-1|NA|few
TGCGCCAGCAGCTTCAAGGGGCAGGGGACCATGAACACTGAAGCTTTCTTT
CASSFKGQGTMNTEAFF
>TRBV7-8|TRBJ1-5|NA|NA
TGTGCCAGCAGCTCAGACAGTCCCGATCAGCCCCAGCATTTT
CASSSDSPDQPQHF
>TRBV18|TRBJ2-7|NA|many
TGTGCCAGCTCACCACCCGTTACTGAGGGCCGGGCGACCTACGAGCAGTACTTC
CASSPPVTEGRATYEQYF
>TRBV28|TRBJ2-1|NA|NA
TGTGCCAGCAGTTTCCCCGATGAGCAGTTCTTC
CASSFPDEQFF
>TRBV10-3|TRBJ1-2|NA|NA
TGTGCCATCAGTCCGGGGTTGGGAAAGGATGGCTACACCTTC
CAISPGLGKDGYTF
>TRBV6-1|TRBJ2-7|NA|NA
TGTGCCAGCAGTGATTCGGTAATCTCCTACGAGCAGTACTTC
CASSDSVISYEQYF
>TRBV27|TRBJ2-7|TRBD1|NA
TGTGCCAGCAGTTTGCGACAGGGAACCTACGAGCAGTACTTC
CASSLRQGTYEQYF
>TRBV10-3|TRBJ1-4|NA|few
TGTGCCATCCGGGACAACGAAAAACTGTTTTTT
CAIRDNEKLFF
>TRBV7-9|TRBJ1-2|NA|many
TGTGCCAGCAGCTTATTAGGGGTACCCAGGGTTAACTATGGCTACACCTTC
CASSLLGVPRVNYGYTF
>TRBV6-1|TRBJ2-1|NA|NA
TGTGCCAGTGACCGGGACTTCTACAATGAGCAGTTCTTC
CASDRDFYNEQFF
>TRBV2|TRBJ2-7|TRBD2|many
TGTGCCAGCAGGCTGACTAGCGGGTTCTCCTACGAGCAGTACTTC
CASRLTSGFSYEQYF
>TRBV6-4|TRBJ2-3|NA|few
TGTGCCAGCAGTCTCGGGACAACCACCACAGATACGCAGTATTTT
CASSLGTTTTDTQYF
>TRBV4-2|TRBJ1-1|NA|NA
TGTGCCACCCAGGGGTTCGGTGGCACTGAAGCTTTCTTT
CATQGFGGTEAFF
>TRBV23-1|TRBJ1-5|NA|NA
TGCGCCAGCAGTCGAGTGGAGGGGAGCCACAATCAGCCCCAGCATTTT
CASSRVEGSHNQPQHF
>TRBV10-2|TRBJ1-5|TRBD1|NA
TGCGCCAGCAGTGGACAGGGTCGAAGCAATCAGCCCCAGCATTTT
CASSGQGRSNQPQHF
>TRBV19|TRBJ2-5|TRBD2|NA
TGTGCCAGTAGTCCCTCAGGACTAGCGGGATATGAGACCCAGTACTTC
CASSPSGLAGYETQYF
>TRBV5-1|TRBJ2-7|NA|NA
TGCGCCAGCAGATTTGGAGGAAGGGGGAACGAGCAGTACTTC
CASRFGGRGNEQYF
>TRBV11-3|TRBJ2-3|TRBD2|NA
TGTGCCAGCAGCTTAGACGGATCGACTAGCGGGAGGGCGGGAGATACGCAGTATTTT
CASSLDGSTSGRAGDTQYF
>TRBV6-4|TRBJ2-3|TRBD2|NA
TGTGCCAGCAGTGTTCAAGCGGGAGTCCCAGATACGCAGTATTTT
CASSVQAGVPDTQYF
>TRBV4-1|TRBJ2-1|TRBD2|NA
TGCGCCAGCAGCCAAGTGGGGGGGAGGGCCCAGAATGAGCAGTTCTTC
CASSQVGGRAQNEQFF
>TRBV19|TRBJ1-2|NA|few
TGTGCCAGTAGTCCAGACAGGTGGCCTAACTATGGCTACACCTTC
CASSPDRWPNYGYTF
>TRBV7-3|TRBJ2-5|TRBD2|NA
TGTGCCAGCAGCTCGACGGGACTAGGGGGGGAGACCCAGTACTTC
CASSSTGLGGETQYF
>TRBV10-1|TRBJ1-1|NA|few
TGCGCCAGCAGTGGCCTGCCAGGGAAGGGCACTGAAGCTTTCTTT
CASSGLPGKGTEAFF
>TRBV28|TRBJ1-5|NA|NA
TGTGCCAGCAGTTTCAACGGGGGAGGTCAGCCCCAGCATTTT
CASSFNGGGQPQHF
>TRBV4-3|TRBJ2-5|NA|few
TGCGCCAGCAGCCAAGCCCCAGGGGTAGGGACCCAGTACTTC
CASSQAPGVGTQYF
>TRBV7-9|TRBJ2-4|TRBD1|NA
TGTGCCAGCAGCGTCCAAACAGGGGTTCAGCAAAACATTCAGTACTTC
CASSVQTGVQQNIQYF
>TRBV27|TRBJ1-3|NA|few
TGTGCCAGCAGTTTCACGGGATCGGACGGAAACACCATATATTTT
CASSFTGSDGNTIYF
>TRBV2|TRBJ1-5|TRBD1|few
TGTGCCAGCAGTGATCCCCCTTACAGGGGAGGTCAGCCCCAGCATTTT
CASSDPPYRGGQPQHF
>TRBV4-3|TRBJ2-3|TRBD2|NA
TGCGCCAGCAGCCAAGATAGGAGACTAGCGGGAGCGGCAGATACGCAGTATTTT
CASSQDRRLAGAADTQYF
>TRBV6-1|TRBJ2-7|TRBD1|NA
TGTGCCAGCGCCTGGGGACAGGTTAACAACGAGCAGTACTTC
CASAWGQVNNEQYF
>TRBV5-4|TRBJ1-3|NA|few
TGTGCCAGCAGCTTGCTGGACTCTCGCACTGGAAACACCATATATTTT
CASSLLDSRTGNTIYF
>TRBV27|TRBJ2-3|TRBD2|NA
TGTGCCAGCAGTTTAGGGACTAGAGGCGATACGCAGTATTTT
CASSLGTRGDTQYF
>TRBV27|TRBJ1-2|TRBD1|NA
TGTGCCAGCAGCCAGGGGGCGCTGAGGGGCTACACCTTC
CASSQGALRGYTF
>TRBV2|TRBJ2-3|TRBD2|NA
TGTGCCAGCAGTGGGGGAACTGCGGGAGGGCCGAATACGCAGTATTTT
CASSGGTAGGPNTQYF
>TRBV27|TRBJ1-4|NA|NA
TGTGCCAGCAGTTTTTCCCCTACTAATGAAAAACTGTTTTTT
CASSFSPTNEKLFF
>TRBV27|TRBJ1-2|TRBD1|NA
TGTGCCAGCAGTCCAAGTCCGGGACAGGGGATTTCGGATGGCTACACCTTC
CASSPSPGQGISDGYTF
>TRBV13|TRBJ1-1|NA|few
TGTGCCAGCAGCTTAGCAGCAGGATTGCGCGCTGAAGCTTTCTTT
CASSLAAGLRAEAFF
>TRBV7-6|TRBJ1-1|TRBD1|NA
TGTGCCAGCAGCTCCCCCAACCCTTCAGGGGGCACTGAAGCTTTCTTT
CASSSPNPSGGTEAFF
>TRBV2|TRBJ2-7|TRBD1|NA
TGTGCCAGTGGGACAGGGAGCTCCTACGAGCAGTACTTC
CASGTGSSYEQYF
>TRBV2|TRBJ2-7|NA|NA
TGTGCCAGCAGTCCTCGCTACGAGCAGTACTTC
CASSPRYEQYF
>TRBV29-1|TRBJ2-2|TRBD2|NA
TGCAGCGTTGTGAGGGAACTAGCGGGAAACACCGGGGAGCTGTTTTTT
CSVVRELAGNTGELFF
>TRBV29-1|TRBJ1-2|TRBD1|few
TGCAGAGACGGAGGGGGCTACCCCTTC
CRDGGGYPF